The text below deals with one T cell receptor beta chain. What it binds is not known. The data belong to a study of response to subunit inactivated influenza vaccine. General study points: After each seasonal influenza vaccination, few new T cells are recruited, the authors suggested.

The J segment lost 1 base and the V segment lost 6 bases, leaving 3 bases of the junction unmatched. This CDR3 is 15 amino acids long. The germline CDR1 and CDR2 sequences are SEHNR and FQNEAQ (reference sequence). One entry per CDR3 protein, called by TCRdb with MiXCR from the RT-PCR reads. The sample records some 190,000 distinct CDR3 sequences, approximately 15% being singletons. The receptor was isolated from a man in his forties or fifties who received an inactivated influenza vaccine. This rearrangement joins TRBV7-9 to TRBJ2-3; 11 bases agree with TRBD2. The sample consisted of CD8+ T cells sorted from PBMCs, taken around 5 days after vaccination. This chain's CDR3 is CASRELAGGTDTQYF. In nucleotides, the CDR3 is TGTGCCAGCAGGGAACTAGCGGGGGGCACAGATACGCAGTATTTT.